Each of the 22 T cell receptor beta chains below was sequenced from the same sample in a study of T cell responses to AZD1222 COVID-19 vaccine. TCRdb's copy holds only in-frame clones and misses some; the assay was immunoSEQ multiplex PCR. The data show approximately 130,000 clones, roughly nine tenths seen once. Sequencing used peripheral blood, obtained on day 0 of AZD1222 vaccination. Every receptor here comes from an adult in good health.

This clone was seen only once. The rearrangement joins TRBV5-1 to TRBJ2-2, with a possible D match to TRBD1 (6 bases). The CDR3 is 17 residues long. The germline V and J ends were trimmed by 0 bases and 5 bases, with 17 bases remaining between them. CDR1 SGHRS and CDR2 YFSETQ come from the germline V gene. In DNA form, the CDR3 reads TGCGCCAGCAGCTTGGCCGGGCAGGGGTCAGGAACCGGGGAGCTGTTTTTT. Its protein product is CASSLAGQGSGTGELFF.

The chain links TRBV12-3 or TRBV12-4 to TRBJ2-2; the D is unclear. The CDR3 loop spans 12 amino acids. The V end lost 6 bases, the J end lost 8 bases, and 10 bases lay between the germline ends. CDR3 in DNA: TGTGCCAGCAGGTGGGGTGGAGGGGAGCTGTTTTTT. Translation gives CASRWGGGELFF.

The chain has TRBV7-9 and TRBJ2-1; TRBD2 agrees at 10 bases. There are 16 residues in the CDR3. The V gene's germline CDR1 is SEHNR and CDR2 FQNEAQ (reference sequence). Trimming at V came to 5 bases and at J to 8 bases, leaving 12 bases not matched to a gene. In nucleotides, the CDR3 is TGTGCCAGCAGCCCTCCCCAGCGGGAGGGCCGGGATGAGCAGTTCTTC. Protein sequence: CASSPPQREGRDEQFF.

The chain couples TRBV19 to TRBJ2-7; D not certain. Germline CDR1 reads LNHDA; CDR2 reads SQIVND (reference sequence). The ends were cut back, 3 bases at V and 0 bases at J, with 6 bases in the middle. The CDR3 loop spans 13 amino acids. This CDR3 is CASSIVVSYEQYF. The CDR3, as DNA: TGTGCCAGTAGTATTGTGGTCTCCTACGAGCAGTACTTC.

The V call is TRBV30, the J call TRBJ1-5; D is uncertain. The V gene lost 7 bases and the J gene lost 0 bases, with 13 bases spanning the gap. Germline CDR1 GTSNPN, CDR2 SVGIG (reference sequence). The CDR3 length is 14 residues. The chain's CDR3 is CASPGAHSNQPQHF. DNA for the CDR3: TGTGCCTCTCCGGGAGCTCATAGCAATCAGCCCCAGCATTTT.

V usage is TRBV5-1 and J usage is TRBJ2-4; D unclear. Looked up from germline, CDR1 is SGHRS and CDR2 is YFSETQ. This CDR3 is 14 amino acids long. The V and J ends lost 1 base and 2 bases respectively, with 7 bases between them. The CDR3 loop reads CASSLNGPKNIQYF. The CDR3 DNA follows: TGCGCCAGCAGCTTGAACGGTCCCAAAAACATTCAGTACTTC.

The chain links TRBV30 to TRBJ1-1; no definite D call. Germline loops: CDR1 GTSNPN, CDR2 SVGIG (reference sequence). Deletions cut 1 base from V and 4 bases from J, with 4 bases between. CDR3 length equals 11 residues. CDR3 sequence: CAWSEATEAFF. DNA for the CDR3: TGTGCCTGGAGTGAGGCCACTGAAGCTTTCTTT.

V usage is TRBV5-4 and J usage is TRBJ2-2; 9 bases are shared with TRBD1. This CDR3 contains 15 residues. Losses at the gene ends were 5 bases for V and 4 bases for J; bases not matched to a gene: 6. The V gene's germline CDR1 is SGHNT and CDR2 YYREEE (reference sequence). CDR3 in amino acids: CASSYGQGSTGELFF. Written as DNA, the CDR3 is TGTGCCAGCAGTTACGGACAGGGGAGCACCGGGGAGCTGTTTTTT.

This clone was seen just once. This chain joins TRBV27 and TRBJ2-7, with D possibly matching TRBD1 (5 bases). The CDR3 sequence is 15 residues long. V was cut by 5 bases and J by 2 bases, with 16 bases left in between. Germline CDR1 MNHEY, CDR2 SMNVEV (reference sequence). The CDR3 DNA follows: TGTGCCAGCAGTCCACGCCGAGACAGAGCCTACGAGCAGTACTTC. As protein: CASSPRRDRAYEQYF.

The V call is TRBV5-1, the J call TRBJ2-3; D may be TRBD2 (5 bases). CDR3 length: 13 residues. CDR1 and CDR2 (germline): SGHRS, YFSETQ. Deletions cut 4 bases from V and 1 base from J, with 7 bases between. The CDR3 region is CASSLEGTDTQYF. For the CDR3, the DNA is TGCGCCAGCAGCCTGGAGGGCACAGATACGCAGTATTTT.

This chain uses TRBV5-1 with TRBJ2-2; D is possibly TRBD2 (7 bases). The CDR3 is 18 residues long. V was clipped by 3 bases and J by 6 bases, with 24 bases between them. Germline V gene sequence: CDR1 SGHRS, CDR2 YFSETQ. Here the CDR3 DNA reads TGCGCCAGCAGCTATAGGCCCCCGGGGGGCTCGGCGCCCGGGGAGCTGTTTTTT. Residues: CASSYRPPGGSAPGELFF.

The chain combines TRBV4-1 with TRBJ2-3; the match to TRBD2 covers 13 bases. CDR3 length equals 17 residues. In germline, CDR1 is MGHRA, CDR2 YSYEKL. J was trimmed by 5 bases and V by 1 base; bases with no gene match: 6. CDR3 residues: CASSQVLAGGQKDTQYF. As DNA, the CDR3 is TGCGCCAGCAGCCAAGTACTAGCGGGAGGGCAGAAAGATACGCAGTATTTT.

The genes are TRBV28 and TRBJ2-1, with TRBD2 matching 11 bases. CDR3 length equals 16 residues. Trimming cost V 5 bases and J 3 bases; bases outside gene matches: 6. Germline V gene sequence: CDR1 MDHEN, CDR2 SYDVKM. The CDR3 DNA sequence: TGTGCCAGCAGTCCCGCCGGGACTAGCGGCTACAATGAGCAGTTCTTC. This sequence encodes CASSPAGTSGYNEQFF. The whole variable domain, filled in from reference TRBV28 and TRBJ2-1, reads DVKVTQSSRYLVKRTGEKVFLECVQDMDHENMFWYRQDPGLGLRLIYFSYDVKMKEKGDIPEGYSVSREKKERFSLILESASTNQTSMYLCASSPAGTSGYNEQFFGPGTRLTVL.

The chain links TRBV19 to TRBJ2-6, with TRBD1 identical over 7 bases. The V and J ends lost 1 base and 3 bases, in that order; junction bases with no gene match: 3. The CDR3 spans 16 residues. The germline gives CDR1 LNHDA, CDR2 SQIVND (reference sequence). The CDR3 loop is CASSIVTGIGANVLTF. The CDR3, as DNA: TGTGCCAGTAGTATAGTGACAGGGATTGGGGCCAACGTCCTGACTTTC.

This sequence joins TRBV20-1 and TRBJ2-1; a possible D gene is TRBD2 (6 bases). CDR1 is DFQATT and CDR2 is SNEGSKA in the germline V gene (reference sequence). This CDR3 spans 11 amino acids. Trimming removed 5 bases from V and 11 bases from J, with 13 bases in between. DNA of the CDR3: TGCAGTGCTCACCTAGCGAGTAAGCAGTTCTTC. It encodes CSAHLASKQFF.

The chain has TRBV5-4 and TRBJ2-4, with a possible D match to TRBD2 (6 bases). V shed 7 bases and J shed 3 bases, with 17 bases lying between them. The CDR3 runs to 15 residues. Looked up from germline, CDR1 is SGHNT and CDR2 is YYREEE (reference sequence). CDR3 sequence: CASPPWGRIKNIQYF. The CDR3 DNA reads as TGTGCCAGCCCCCCTTGGGGGAGGATCAAAAACATTCAGTACTTC.

V is TRBV2 and J is TRBJ2-6; D is perhaps TRBD1 (5 bases). The germline V gene has CDR1 SNHLY and CDR2 FYNNEI. CDR3 length equals 18 residues. V was shortened by 2 bases and J by 0 bases, with 14 bases between the two germline ends. The chain's CDR3 is CASSEPGAGSSGANVLTF. DNA of the CDR3: TGTGCCAGCAGTGAACCTGGGGCAGGCAGCTCTGGGGCCAACGTCCTGACTTTC.

CDR3 loop: CASSYLAGGTDTQYF. In DNA form, the CDR3 reads TGTGCCAGCAGTTACCTAGCGGGAGGCACAGATACGCAGTATTTT. The chain uses TRBV6-4 and TRBJ2-3; TRBD2 aligns across 10 bases. Germline V gene sequence: CDR1 MRHNA, CDR2 SNTAGT. The CDR3 spans 15 residues. V was pared by 5 bases and J by 1 base, with 3 bases of the junction left unmatched.

V usage is TRBV28 and J usage is TRBJ2-1, with 7 positions matching TRBD2. The germline V gene encodes CDR1 MDHEN and CDR2 SYDVKM. The CDR3 is 14 amino acids. V shed 2 bases, J shed 7 bases, and the junction held 5 bases outside the gene matches. In DNA, the CDR3 is TGTGCCAGCAGTTTACCCCTAGCGGTTAATGAGCAGTTCTTC. It is translated as CASSLPLAVNEQFF.

The V and J genes are TRBV19 and TRBJ1-5, with 8 bases matching TRBD1. The CDR3 sequence is 16 residues long. Germline values: CDR1 LNHDA, CDR2 SQIVND (reference sequence). The J segment lost 3 bases and the V segment lost 3 bases, leaving 7 bases of the junction unmatched. The DNA for the CDR3 is TGTGCCAGTAGTATCCCCGGGACAGGTTCCAATCAGCCCCAGCATTTT. The encoded protein is CASSIPGTGSNQPQHF.

This chain links TRBV4-2 with TRBJ2-7; 13 positions match TRBD2. After removal of 0 bases from V and 3 bases from J, the junction contained 8 bases not matched to a gene. Germline values: CDR1 LGHNA, CDR2 YNFKEQ. The length of the CDR3 is 18 residues. The CDR3 bases are TGTGCCAGCAGCCAAGAAGGGCGCGGGACTAGCGGGATCTACGAGCAGTACTTC. Its translation: CASSQEGRGTSGIYEQYF.

By frequency in the sample, this clone is medium-sized. The chain couples TRBV15 to TRBJ1-5; the match to TRBD1 covers 7 bases. The CDR3 has 15 residues. Germline CDR1 reads LNHNV; CDR2 reads YYDKDF (reference sequence). J gave up 2 bases and V 5 bases, and 6 bases lay outside the gene matches. The CDR3 loop is CATSPRQGGNQPQHF. CDR3 DNA sequence: TGTGCCACCAGCCCTAGACAGGGAGGCAATCAGCCCCAGCATTTT.